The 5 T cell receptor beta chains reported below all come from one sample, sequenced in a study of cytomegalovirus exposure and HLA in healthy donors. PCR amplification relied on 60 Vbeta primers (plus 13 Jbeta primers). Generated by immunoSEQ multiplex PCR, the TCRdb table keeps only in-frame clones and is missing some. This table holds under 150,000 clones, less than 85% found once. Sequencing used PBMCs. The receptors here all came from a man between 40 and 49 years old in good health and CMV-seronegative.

The CDR3 protein is CASSQVSSADYNEQFF. The CDR3 DNA reads TGCGCCAGCAGCCAAGTCTCTAGCGCGGACTACAATGAGCAGTTCTTC. This chain joins TRBV4-3 and TRBJ2-1, with TRBD2 as a possible D gene (6 bases). The germline V gene encodes CDR1 LGHNA and CDR2 YSLEER. The CDR3 runs 16 residues. Trimming stripped 1 base from V and 3 bases from J, with 13 bases between.

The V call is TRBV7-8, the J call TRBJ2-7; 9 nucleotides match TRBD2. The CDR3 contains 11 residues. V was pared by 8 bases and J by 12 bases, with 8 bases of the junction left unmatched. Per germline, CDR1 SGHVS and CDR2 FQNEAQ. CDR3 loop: CASGGGGLRYF. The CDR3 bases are TGTGCCAGCGGCGGGGGGGGCCTAAGGTACTTC.

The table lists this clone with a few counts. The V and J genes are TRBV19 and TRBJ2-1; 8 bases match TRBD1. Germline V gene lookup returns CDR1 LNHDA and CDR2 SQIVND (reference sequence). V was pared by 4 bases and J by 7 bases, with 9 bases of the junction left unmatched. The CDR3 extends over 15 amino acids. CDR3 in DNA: TGTGCCAGTAGTAAGGGGACAGGAGGGGCGAATGAGCAGTTCTTC. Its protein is CASSKGTGGANEQFF.

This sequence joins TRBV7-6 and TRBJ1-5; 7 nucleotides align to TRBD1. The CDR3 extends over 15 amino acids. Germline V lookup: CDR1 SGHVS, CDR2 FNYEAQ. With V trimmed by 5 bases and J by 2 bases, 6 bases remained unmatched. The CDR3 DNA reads TGTGCCAGCAGCGACGGCACAGGGGGCAATCAGCCCCAGCATTTT. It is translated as CASSDGTGGNQPQHF.

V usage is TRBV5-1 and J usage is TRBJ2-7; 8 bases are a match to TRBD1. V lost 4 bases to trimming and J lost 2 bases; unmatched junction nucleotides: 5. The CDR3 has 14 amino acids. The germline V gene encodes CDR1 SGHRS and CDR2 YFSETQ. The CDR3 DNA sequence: TGCGCCAGCAGCCCCGACAGGGGAACCTACGAGCAGTACTTC. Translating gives CASSPDRGTYEQYF.